Shown below are 20 T cell receptor beta chains from a single sample sequenced in a study of post-analysis software for immune sequencing data. Study-wide findings and caveats: Patients showed TRBV5-6, TRBV5-1 and TRBV20-1 among four to six TRBV segments more frequent than in controls.

The TCR beta cDNA libraries contained unique molecular identifiers. TCRdb passed the PCR reads through MiXCR, listing each CDR3 protein once. The repertoire holds about 820,000 distinct CDR3 sequences, with roughly 58% as singletons. Their recognized antigens are unknown. Sequencing was carried out using blood. These receptors all come from a girl aged 10 to 17 with multiple sclerosis.

The chain carries TRBV2 and TRBJ2-3, with D unclear. Trimming removed 7 bases from V and 5 bases from J, with 10 bases in between. The CDR3 contains 12 residues. Germline V CDR1 and CDR2: SNHLY, FYNNEI. This chain's CDR3 is CASNIVGDTQYF. The CDR3 DNA is TGTGCCAGCAACATAGTCGGAGATACGCAGTATTTT.

The chain has TRBV6-5 and TRBJ1-4, with 7 positions matching TRBD1. This CDR3 region has 14 residues. V dropped 2 bases and J dropped 10; count of bases not matched to a gene: 7. CDR1 and CDR2 from the germline V gene are MNHEY and SVGAGI. The CDR3 nucleotides are TGTGCCAGCAGTTACGACAGGGACATCGGAAAACTGTTTTTT. It codes for CASSYDRDIGKLFF.

The chain joins TRBV12-3 or TRBV12-4 to TRBJ2-3, with 16 bases aligning to TRBD2. The CDR3 totals 17 residues. After removal of 7 bases from V and 4 bases from J, the junction contained 8 bases not matched to a gene. This CDR3 reads CASTGTSGGARADTQYF. Here the CDR3 DNA reads TGTGCCAGCACCGGGACTAGCGGGGGGGCCCGCGCAGATACGCAGTATTTT.

This clonotype was seen only a few times. The chain carries TRBV2 and TRBJ2-7, with D perhaps TRBD1 (6 bases). CDR1 is SNHLY and CDR2 is FYNNEI in the germline V gene. V dropped 7 bases and J dropped 4 bases, with 14 bases sitting between them. The CDR3 sequence is 13 residues long. This chain's CDR3 is CASIGGDTYEQYF. For the CDR3, the DNA is TGTGCCAGCATAGGTGGGGACACTTACGAGCAGTACTTC.

A few counts support this clonotype. The chain joins TRBV7-6 to TRBJ2-5; tentative D call: TRBD1 (6 bases). The CDR3 contains 18 residues. V lost 5 bases and J 5 bases, leaving 27 bases between the germline ends. Germline lookup yields CDR1 SGHVS and CDR2 FNYEAQ. DNA for the CDR3: TGTGCCAGCAGCCCCGGAGCCCGGGACACCCGGGTTGCCGAGACCCAGTACTTC. Translation: CASSPGARDTRVAETQYF.

V usage is TRBV12-3 or TRBV12-4 and J usage is TRBJ1-5; 8 bases map to TRBD1. The J segment lost 4 bases and the V segment lost 5 bases, leaving 10 bases of the junction unmatched. The CDR3 covers 16 residues. The DNA for the CDR3 is TGTGCCAGCAGTGGGACCGGGACAGGAAGAAATCAGCCCCAGCATTTT. This sequence encodes CASSGTGTGRNQPQHF.

This clonotype was recorded a few times. V gene TRBV29-1 combines with J gene TRBJ2-7; 7 positions match TRBD1. The junction had 7 bases not matched to a gene; V was cut back by 8 bases and J by 0 bases. This CDR3 region has 13 residues. Germline V gene sequence: CDR1 SQVTM, CDR2 ANQGSEA. The CDR3 is CSLHRGYSYEQYF. As DNA, the CDR3 is TGCAGCTTGCACAGGGGCTACTCCTACGAGCAGTACTTC.

V usage is TRBV10-3 and J usage is TRBJ1-2; TRBD1 matches at 9 bases. The CDR3 contains 15 residues. From germline, CDR1 is ENHRY and CDR2 SYGVKD. With V trimmed by 6 bases and J by 3 bases, 8 bases remained unmatched. CDR3 nucleotides: TGTGCCATCAGCAATACAGGGGGCGCCGACTATGGCTACACCTTC. This sequence encodes CAISNTGGADYGYTF.

The chain links TRBV11-1 to TRBJ2-4; a possible D gene is TRBD1 (6 bases). Trimming removed 5 bases from V and 0 bases from J, with 20 bases in between. Germline V gene data show CDR1 as SGHAT and CDR2 as FQDESV (reference sequence). The CDR3 spans 18 residues. The CDR3 nucleotides read TGTGCCAGCAGCCTGAACCTCGACAGGAAACTAGCCAAAAACATTCAGTACTTC. It specifies CASSLNLDRKLAKNIQYF.

The V call is TRBV5-1, the J call TRBJ1-2; the D gene is possibly TRBD1 (5 bases). The V and J ends lost 0 bases and 6 bases respectively, with 12 bases between them. CDR3 length: 14 residues. From germline, CDR1 is SGHRS and CDR2 YFSETQ. The CDR3 is CASSLAAGMNGYTF. The CDR3 DNA reads TGCGCCAGCAGCTTGGCCGCAGGGATGAATGGCTACACCTTC. Based on the CDR3 plus reference TRBV5-1 and TRBJ1-2, the full variable domain is KAGVTQTPRYLIKTRGQQVTLSCSPISGHRSVSWYQQTPGQGLQFLFEYFSETQRNKGNFPGRFSGRQFSNSRSEMNVSTLELGDSALYLCASSLAAGMNGYTFGSGTRLTVV.

The chain uses TRBV15 and TRBJ2-3, with 10 bases matching TRBD1. J was trimmed by 5 bases and V by 1 base; bases with no gene match: 6. This CDR3 has 16 residues. Germline CDR1 is LNHNV and CDR2 is YYDKDF (reference sequence). CDR3 in amino acids: CATSRVGTGAGDTQYF. CDR3 coding DNA: TGTGCCACCAGCAGAGTTGGGACAGGGGCAGGAGATACGCAGTATTTT.

This clonotype was counted a few times. The chain has TRBV6-5 and TRBJ1-2; D call uncertain. The CDR3 extends over 13 amino acids. Deletions cut 2 bases from V and 7 bases from J, with 11 bases between. Per the germline V gene, CDR1 is MNHEY and CDR2 is SVGAGI. In DNA, the CDR3 is TGTGCCAGCAGTTACGGTGGAGTGGTTGGCTACACCTTC. This gives the protein CASSYGGVVGYTF.

The chain carries TRBV12-3 or TRBV12-4 and TRBJ2-7, with D possibly being TRBD1 (8 bases). Trimming took 5 bases from V and 1 from J, leaving 24 bases between them. The CDR3 covers 18 residues. CDR3 in amino acids: CASSLGQGFSGRSYEQYF. The CDR3 DNA reads TGTGCCAGCAGTCTCGGACAGGGTTTTAGCGGGCGTTCCTACGAGCAGTACTTC.

For the CDR3, the DNA is TGTGCCAGCAGCCCCCAGGGTCTCGATGAGCAGTTCTTC. Translating gives CASSPQGLDEQFF. V usage is TRBV7-2 and J usage is TRBJ2-1; the D gene is possibly TRBD1 (5 bases). The CDR3 spans 13 residues. The germline V and J ends were trimmed by 5 bases and 8 bases, with 13 bases remaining between them. Germline V gives CDR1 SGHTA, CDR2 FQGNSA.

This clonotype occurred a few times. The rearrangement links TRBV6-1 to TRBJ2-5, with D perhaps TRBD1 (6 bases). Per the germline V gene, CDR1 is MNHNS and CDR2 is SASEGT. This CDR3 is 14 amino acids long. V lost 3 bases and J lost 2, with 10 bases in between. The CDR3 here is CASSERTAQETQYF. CDR3 bases: TGTGCCAGCAGTGAGCGGACAGCGCAAGAGACCCAGTACTTC.

This clonotype was seen only once. This chain uses TRBV7-8 with TRBJ2-3; TRBD2 matches at 11 bases. The CDR3 consists of 16 residues. The germline V gene encodes CDR1 SGHVS and CDR2 FQNEAQ. With 5 bases clipped from V and 2 bases from J, the junction kept 6 bases outside the gene matches. The CDR3 DNA is TGTGCCAGCAGCCAGACTAGCGGGGAAAACACAGATACGCAGTATTTT. Protein product: CASSQTSGENTDTQYF.

The genes are TRBV2 and TRBJ2-7; TRBD1 is a possible D gene (6 bases). The V end lost 6 bases, the J end lost 1 base, and 13 bases lay between the germline ends. The germline gives CDR1 SNHLY, CDR2 FYNNEI. This CDR3 contains 14 residues. CDR3 sequence: CASRDRFLSYEQYF. The CDR3 DNA follows: TGTGCCAGCAGAGACAGGTTTTTATCCTACGAGCAGTACTTC.

This clonotype was seen only a few times. This chain joins TRBV29-1 and TRBJ1-1; weak D call: TRBD1 (5 bases). V lost 4 bases and J 0 bases, leaving 9 bases between the germline ends. The CDR3 runs 13 residues. Germline-derived CDR1 and CDR2 are SQVTM and ANQGSEA. CDR3: CSVARDLNTEAFF. CDR3 DNA: TGCAGCGTTGCCCGGGACTTGAACACTGAAGCTTTCTTT.

The chain couples TRBV7-2 to TRBJ2-5, with 11 bases aligning to TRBD2. The CDR3 loop spans 15 amino acids. V lost 6 bases to trimming and J lost 4 bases; unmatched junction nucleotides: 7. Germline loops: CDR1 SGHTA, CDR2 FQGNSA. CDR3 coding DNA: TGTGCCAGCAGTATTAGCGGGGGGGCCGGAGAGACCCAGTACTTC. This encodes CASSISGGAGETQYF.

This clonotype was picked up a small number of times. The CDR3 nucleotides read TGCAGCGTTGACGTATGGGAGACTACTAACTATGGCTACACCTTC. This encodes CSVDVWETTNYGYTF. The chain joins TRBV29-1 to TRBJ1-2; D gene uncertain. Germline CDR1 reads SQVTM; CDR2 reads ANQGSEA. CDR3 length equals 15 residues. V dropped 3 bases and J dropped 0 bases, with 14 bases sitting between them.